This T cell receptor (beta chain) was recorded in a study of T cell repertoires in cytomegalovirus infection. TCRdb ran MiXCR on the reads and lists one entry per CDR3 protein. This sample has almost 550,000 distinct CDR3 sequences, with 15% to 20% found just once. Study results and limitations: In two of eight donors, the top clonotype was HLA-C-restricted CMV-specific.

This clonotype came up many times. Its antigen is currently unknown. The CDR3 contains 17 residues. The V gene lost 5 bases and the J gene lost 1 base, with 15 bases spanning the gap. Germline CDR1 is SGHVS and CDR2 is FNYEAQ. Sequenced sample: CD8+ T cells from PBMCs. The sequence derives from a human donor in good health (CMV status not recorded). Some clones in this sample may be carry-over from other donors' samples. The chain joins TRBV7-6 to TRBJ2-6; no clear D gene. In DNA form, the CDR3 reads TGTGCCAGCAGCCGGGTGAGGTCCGGGTCTGGGGCCAACGTCCTGACTTTC. Translated: CASSRVRSGSGANVLTF.